This T cell receptor (beta chain) came from a study of blood T cell repertoires in COVID-19. Study information: The United States, Italy and Spain were the sources of the acute and convalescent COVID-19 samples. T cells, B-cell-depleted T cells, or PBMCs provided the cDNA or gDNA that served as material.

The authors' processing: Using reference gene primer amplification, nucleated cell counts were estimated. Here immunoSEQ multiplex PCR was the method, and the copy in TCRdb shows in-frame clones only, minus some. V and J calls and clone size are those listed in that table; D and trimming were worked out from the DNA. The sample has approximately 62,000 clones, roughly 72% seen once. The CDR3 runs 15 residues. Germline-derived CDR1 and CDR2 are SNHLY and FYNNEI. V shed 5 bases and J 4 bases; nucleotides not matched to a gene: 9. The clonotype was recovered from a woman between 45 and 65 years old with active or convalescent COVID-19. Sequencing was done on a sample of peripheral blood. The genes are TRBV2 and TRBJ1-1; TRBD1 matches 8 bases. The CDR3 nucleotides read TGTGCCAGCAGTATCGGACAGGGAAGGGGCACTGAAGCTTTCTTT. Residues: CASSIGQGRGTEAFF.